What follows is one T cell receptor (beta chain) and its context. The antigen remains unidentified. The sample comes from a study of T cell responses to AZD1222 COVID-19 vaccine. Germline V gene lookup returns CDR1 SGDLS and CDR2 YYNGEE. This CDR3 region has 14 residues. With V trimmed by 0 bases and J by 3 bases, 0 bases remained unmatched. Clones were read by immunoSEQ multiplex PCR, and TCRdb kept only the in-frame ones, dropping some. The sample carries some 96,000 clones, approximately 88% recorded once. Study results and caveats: Donor demographics were predominantly white British with a female majority; clonal diversity may be underestimated. Only a handful of AZD1222 recipients tested seropositive at baseline. CD4 TCRs associated with vaccination spanned spike, dominating at 160-218 and 743-854. Receipt of two AZD1222 doses was followed by a rise in Spike-specific TCR breadth and depth.

The material was peripheral blood, obtained on day 0 of AZD1222 vaccination. V usage is TRBV9 and J usage is TRBJ2-7; the match to TRBD1 covers 10 bases. The sequence derives from an adult in good health. The CDR3 bases are TGTGCCAGCAGCGTAGGGGACAGGGGCTACGAGCAGTACTTC. Translation gives CASSVGDRGYEQYF.